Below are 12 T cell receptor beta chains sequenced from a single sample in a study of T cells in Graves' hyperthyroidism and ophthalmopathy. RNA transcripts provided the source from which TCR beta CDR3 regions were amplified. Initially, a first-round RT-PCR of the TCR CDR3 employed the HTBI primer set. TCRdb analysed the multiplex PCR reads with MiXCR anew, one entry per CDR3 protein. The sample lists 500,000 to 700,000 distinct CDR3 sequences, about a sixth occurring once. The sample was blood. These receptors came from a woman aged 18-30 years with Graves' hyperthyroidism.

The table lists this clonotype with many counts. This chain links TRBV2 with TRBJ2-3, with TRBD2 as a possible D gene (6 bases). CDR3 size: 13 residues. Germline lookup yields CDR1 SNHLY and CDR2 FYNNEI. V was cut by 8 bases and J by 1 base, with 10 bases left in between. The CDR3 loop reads CASPGLRTDTQYF. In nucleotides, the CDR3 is TGTGCCAGCCCGGGACTCCGCACAGATACGCAGTATTTT.

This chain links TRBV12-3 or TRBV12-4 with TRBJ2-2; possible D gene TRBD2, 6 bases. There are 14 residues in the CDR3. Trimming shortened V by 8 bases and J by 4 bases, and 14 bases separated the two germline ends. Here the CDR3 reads CASGGPGGTGELFF. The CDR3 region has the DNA TGTGCCAGCGGAGGGCCCGGGGGCACCGGGGAGCTGTTTTTT.

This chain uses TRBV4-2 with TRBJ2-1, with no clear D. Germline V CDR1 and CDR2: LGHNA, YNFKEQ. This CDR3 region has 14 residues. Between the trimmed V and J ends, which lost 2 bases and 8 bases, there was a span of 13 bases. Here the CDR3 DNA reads TGTGCCAGCAGCCAACAAGGATTGGCGCATGAGCAGTTCTTC. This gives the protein CASSQQGLAHEQFF.

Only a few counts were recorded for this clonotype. In DNA form, the CDR3 reads TGCGGGGGACTAGCGGGCCTGAACACCGGGGAGCTGTTTTTT. Amino acid sequence: CGGLAGLNTGELFF. The chain joins TRBV20-1 to TRBJ2-2, with TRBD2 identical over 12 bases. The CDR3 sequence is 14 residues long. The germline gives CDR1 DFQATT, CDR2 SNEGSKA (reference sequence).

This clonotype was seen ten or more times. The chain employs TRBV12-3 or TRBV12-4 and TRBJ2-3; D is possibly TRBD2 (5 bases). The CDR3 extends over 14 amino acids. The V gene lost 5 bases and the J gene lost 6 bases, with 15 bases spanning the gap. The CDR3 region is CASSVQRPGDTQYF. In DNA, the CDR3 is TGTGCCAGCAGTGTCCAGCGGCCCGGGGATACGCAGTATTTT.

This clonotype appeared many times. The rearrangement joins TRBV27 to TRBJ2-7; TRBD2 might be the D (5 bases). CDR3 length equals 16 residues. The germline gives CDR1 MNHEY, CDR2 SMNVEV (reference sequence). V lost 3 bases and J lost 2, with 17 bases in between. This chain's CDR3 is CASSFSAPLAAYEQYF. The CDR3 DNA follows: TGTGCCAGCAGTTTCTCTGCCCCTCTAGCTGCCTACGAGCAGTACTTC.

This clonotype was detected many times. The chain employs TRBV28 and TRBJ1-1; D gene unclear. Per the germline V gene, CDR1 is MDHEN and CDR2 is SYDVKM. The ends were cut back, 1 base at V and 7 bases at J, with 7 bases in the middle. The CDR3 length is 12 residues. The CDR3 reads CASSLLLYEAFF. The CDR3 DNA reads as TGTGCCAGCAGTTTATTATTGTATGAAGCTTTCTTT.

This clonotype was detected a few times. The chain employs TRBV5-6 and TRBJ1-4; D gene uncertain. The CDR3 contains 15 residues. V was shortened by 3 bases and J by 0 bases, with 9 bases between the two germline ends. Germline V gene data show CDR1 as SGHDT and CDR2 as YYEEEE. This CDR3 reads CASSSGPATNEKLFF. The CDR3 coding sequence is TGTGCCAGCAGCTCTGGACCGGCAACTAATGAAAAACTGTTTTTT.

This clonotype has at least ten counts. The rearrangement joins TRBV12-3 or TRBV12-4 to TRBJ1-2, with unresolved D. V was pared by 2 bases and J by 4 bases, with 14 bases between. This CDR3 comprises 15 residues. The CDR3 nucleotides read TGTGCCAGCAGTTTAACGAGGTTGACCTTCTATGGCTACACCTTC. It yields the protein CASSLTRLTFYGYTF.

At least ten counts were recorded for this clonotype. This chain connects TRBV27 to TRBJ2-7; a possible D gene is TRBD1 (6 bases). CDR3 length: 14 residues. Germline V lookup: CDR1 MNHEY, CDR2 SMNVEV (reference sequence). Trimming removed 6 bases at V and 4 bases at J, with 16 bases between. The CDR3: CASSTGQTRYEQYF. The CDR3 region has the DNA TGTGCCAGCAGCACGGGACAAACAAGATACGAGCAGTACTTC.

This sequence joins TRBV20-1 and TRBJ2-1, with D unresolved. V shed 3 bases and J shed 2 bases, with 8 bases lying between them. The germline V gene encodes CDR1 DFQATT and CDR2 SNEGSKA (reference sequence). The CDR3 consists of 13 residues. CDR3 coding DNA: TGCAGTGCTAGTGGGGATCCCTACAATGAGCAGTTCTTC. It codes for CSASGDPYNEQFF.

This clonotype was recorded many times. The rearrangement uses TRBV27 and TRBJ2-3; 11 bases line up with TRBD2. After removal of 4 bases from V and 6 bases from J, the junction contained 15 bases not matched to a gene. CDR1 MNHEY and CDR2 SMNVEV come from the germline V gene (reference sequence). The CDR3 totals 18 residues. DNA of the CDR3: TGTGCCAGCAGTTCCGCCCATTTTAGCGGGAGGGGGGTGGATACGCAGTATTTT. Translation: CASSSAHFSGRGVDTQYF.